Shown below are 20 T cell receptor beta chains from a single sample sequenced in a study of T cells after yellow fever vaccination (dated by TCRdb to about 2019). What the treatment or condition label conveys for this sample: live attenuated yellow fever vaccine strain. Libraries were built with 5' RACE. Reads for this sample came from an Illumina HiSeq 2500. TCRdb handled the public reads itself, with Q25 trimming in fastp and clone calling in MiXCR, and kept productive beta chains. Duplicate CDR3 protein sequences are folded into a single record with the most common DNA and genes. The sample records 620,000 or so distinct CDR3 sequences, about 12% of which are singletons. About 16% of the sample comes from the top ten. The sequencing used PBMCs, collected on the day of the yellow fever booster vaccination. These receptors were obtained from a man between 25 and 39 years old who received the YFV17D yellow fever vaccine.

The chain combines TRBV10-2 with TRBJ2-7, with unresolved D. Between the trimmed V and J ends, which lost 6 bases and 5 bases, there was a span of 8 bases. CDR3 length: 11 amino acids. Germline V gives CDR1 WSHSY, CDR2 SAAADI. CDR3 sequence reads: CASSGWDEQYF. The CDR3 DNA sequence: TGCGCCAGCAGCGGATGGGACGAGCAGTACTTC.

The gene calls are TRBV7-2 and TRBJ2-1, with D perhaps TRBD1 (5 bases). The CDR3 spans 15 residues. Trimming took 6 bases from V and 4 from J, leaving 16 bases between them. Germline assignment: CDR1 SGHTA and CDR2 FQGNSA. The CDR3 loop is CASSYKVGQYNEQFF. In nucleotides, the CDR3 is TGTGCCAGCAGTTATAAGGTGGGGCAATACAATGAGCAGTTCTTC.

The chain recombines TRBV29-1 with TRBJ2-3; D unresolved. Trimming shortened V by 5 bases and J by 0 bases, and 9 bases separated the two germline ends. This CDR3 region has 13 residues. Germline V CDR1 and CDR2: SQVTM, ANQGSEA. CDR3 coding DNA: TGCAGCGTTACGAAGACTAGCACAGATACGCAGTATTTT. Protein sequence: CSVTKTSTDTQYF.

The chain recombines TRBV29-1 with TRBJ2-1; D not resolved. Trimming stripped 4 bases from V and 0 bases from J, with 10 bases between. The CDR3 loop spans 14 amino acids. CDR1 SQVTM and CDR2 ANQGSEA come from the germline V gene. The chain's CDR3 is CSVGTDGSYNEQFF. CDR3 coding DNA: TGCAGCGTTGGAACCGACGGCTCCTACAATGAGCAGTTCTTC.

This sequence joins TRBV6-5 and TRBJ2-5, with D perhaps TRBD2 (6 bases). The V end was cut by 0 bases, the J end by 7 bases, with 9 bases between. CDR3 length: 13 amino acids. The V gene's germline CDR1 is MNHEY and CDR2 SVGAGI. The CDR3 protein is CASSYSAGGTQYF. In DNA form, the CDR3 reads TGTGCCAGCAGTTACTCGGCCGGGGGGACCCAGTACTTC.

In this sample, this clonotype turned up many times. J is TRBJ2-1 and V is TRBV7-3; possibly TRBD1 or TRBD2 for D (5 bases each). Trimming left V 5 bases short and J 9 bases short, with 14 bases between. The CDR3 has 13 residues. The germline V gene has CDR1 SGHTA and CDR2 FQGTGA. The CDR3 DNA is TGTGCCAGCAGCCCGGGGACCGACACTGAGCAGTTCTTC. It yields the protein CASSPGTDTEQFF.

This chain joins TRBV18 and TRBJ2-1, with TRBD2 identical over 12 bases. CDR1 and CDR2 from the germline V gene are KGHSH and LQKENI. The CDR3 has 14 residues. Unmatched junction bases numbered 6, after V lost 6 bases and J lost 9 bases. CDR3 loop: CASSTGLAGGEQFF. The CDR3 DNA reads as TGTGCCAGCTCGACGGGACTAGCGGGTGGTGAGCAGTTCTTC.

This clonotype appeared a few times. Written as DNA, the CDR3 is TGTGCCAGCAGTTCTCCCGGGACTAGCGGGAGGGCCAGGGATGAGCAGTTCTTC. Translating it yields CASSSPGTSGRARDEQFF. The gene calls are TRBV2 and TRBJ2-1; TRBD2 matches 16 bases. The CDR3 loop spans 18 amino acids. The germline CDR1 and CDR2 sequences are SNHLY and FYNNEI. Losses at the gene ends were 5 bases for V and 8 bases for J; bases not matched to a gene: 12. The variable domain in full, completed from reference TRBV2 and TRBJ2-1, reads EPEVTQTPSHQVTQMGQEVILRCVPISNHLYFYWYRQILGQKVEFLVSFYNNEISEKSEIFDDQFSVERPDGSNFTLKIRSTKLEDSAMYFCASSSPGTSGRARDEQFFGPGTRLTVL.

The rearrangement joins TRBV28 to TRBJ1-6; D is ambiguous. Germline CDR1 is MDHEN and CDR2 is SYDVKM. The CDR3 loop spans 14 amino acids. V was pared by 6 bases and J by 6 bases, with 12 bases between. CDR3 nucleotide sequence: TGTGCCAGCAGCAATGGCGGGTTTAATTCACCCCTCCACTTT. Protein: CASSNGGFNSPLHF.

This clonotype was found a few times. V is TRBV23-1 and J is TRBJ1-1; TRBD1 is a possible D gene (6 bases). TRBV23-1 belongs to the ORF category, with a function that is uncertain. CDR3 length equals 14 residues. V was pared by 6 bases and J by 4 bases, with 15 bases between. The CDR3 here is CASSKDSRSTEAFF. The CDR3 region has the DNA TGCGCCAGCAGCAAGGACAGCCGGAGCACTGAAGCTTTCTTT.

There are a few counts of this clonotype. This chain joins TRBV5-1 and TRBJ2-7; the D gene is possibly TRBD1 (6 bases). The CDR3 is made up of 16 amino acids. V gave up 4 bases and J gave up 2 bases, with 19 bases separating them. Germline V gene lookup returns CDR1 SGHRS and CDR2 YFSETQ. The CDR3, as DNA: TGCGCCAGCAGCCAAGTAACAGGGTCGGGGCCCTACGAGCAGTACTTC. The encoded protein is CASSQVTGSGPYEQYF.

In this sample, this clonotype turned up a few times. The J gene is TRBJ2-2, the V gene TRBV7-9; D not certain. CDR1 SEHNR and CDR2 FQNEAQ come from the germline V gene (reference sequence). Trimming shortened V by 0 bases and J by 7 bases, and 12 bases separated the two germline ends. The CDR3 runs 15 residues. In DNA form, the CDR3 reads TGTGCCAGCAGCTTAGCGGTCCAGCCCCACGGGGAGCTGTTTTTT. This sequence encodes CASSLAVQPHGELFF.

The chain couples TRBV7-6 to TRBJ2-2; the match to TRBD1 covers 7 bases. The trim removed 1 base at V and 4 bases at J, leaving 3 bases unmatched. CDR3 length: 15 amino acids. Germline V gene lookup returns CDR1 SGHVS and CDR2 FNYEAQ. Here the CDR3 DNA reads TGTGCCAGCAGCTTAGAGGGGGCAGGCACCGGGGAGCTGTTTTTT. The encoded protein is CASSLEGAGTGELFF.

V and J are TRBV18 and TRBJ2-2; D is ambiguous. V gave up 2 bases and J gave up 0 bases, with 10 bases separating them. CDR1 KGHSH and CDR2 LQKENI come from the germline V gene. CDR3 length: 16 residues. The CDR3 is CASSPSQASNTGELFF. The CDR3 nucleotides read TGTGCCAGCTCACCATCGCAGGCTTCGAACACCGGGGAGCTGTTTTTT.

The CDR3, as DNA: TGTGCCAGCTCACCGGGAAGGGAGGTCGGCTACACCTTC. This gives the protein CASSPGREVGYTF. The chain recombines TRBV18 with TRBJ1-2; D call uncertain. Trimming pared 3 bases from V and 8 bases from J, leaving 13 bases between. The CDR3 has 13 residues. Germline V gene sequence: CDR1 KGHSH, CDR2 LQKENI. The full variable domain, with the rest looked up from reference TRBV18 and TRBJ1-2, is NAGVMQNPRHLVRRRGQEARLRCSPMKGHSHVYWYRQLPEEGLKFMVYLQKENIIDESGMPKERFSAEFPKEGPSILRIQQVVRGDSAAYFCASSPGREVGYTFGSGTRLTVV.

This clonotype has more than one count but fewer than ten. The V and J genes are TRBV7-9 and TRBJ1-2; 7 bases align to TRBD1. Looked up from germline, CDR1 is SEHNR and CDR2 is FQNEAQ (reference sequence). Trimming cost V 2 bases and J 4 bases; bases outside gene matches: 4. The CDR3 consists of 14 residues. CDR3 nucleotide sequence: TGTGCCAGCAGCTTACAGACAGGGCCCTATGGCTACACCTTC. The encoded protein is CASSLQTGPYGYTF.

This clonotype was seen many times. CDR3 residues: CASSPPGQGNEQFF. CDR3 DNA sequence: TGTGCCAGCAGCCCTCCGGGACAGGGGAATGAGCAGTTCTTC. The chain is built from TRBV7-2 and TRBJ2-1; the match to TRBD1 covers 10 bases. CDR3 length equals 14 residues. With V trimmed by 5 bases and J by 7 bases, 5 bases remained unmatched. From germline, CDR1 is SGHTA and CDR2 FQGNSA.

The chain has TRBV5-1 and TRBJ1-2; 8 nucleotides line up with TRBD1. From germline, CDR1 is SGHRS and CDR2 YFSETQ. CDR3 length: 15 residues. With V trimmed by 0 bases and J by 2 bases, 3 bases remained unmatched. The CDR3 is CASSLVGDRNYGYTF. The CDR3, as DNA: TGCGCCAGCAGCTTGGTCGGGGACAGGAACTATGGCTACACCTTC.

The CDR3 region is CASRPLTGGANVLTF. For the CDR3, the DNA is TGTGCCAGCAGGCCTCTAACGGGTGGGGCCAACGTCCTGACTTTC. The chain uses TRBV12-3 or TRBV12-4 and TRBJ2-6; D unresolved. V dropped 6 bases and J dropped 3 bases, with 12 bases sitting between them. The CDR3 totals 15 residues.

This clonotype appeared a few times. The V gene is TRBV20-1, the J gene TRBJ2-2; D gene unclear. The CDR3 has 13 amino acids. The germline gives CDR1 DFQATT, CDR2 SNEGSKA (reference sequence). V gave up 2 bases and J gave up 4 bases, with 8 bases separating them. Written as DNA, the CDR3 is TGCAGTGCTAGACCCCAGGCCACCGGGGAGCTGTTTTTT. It specifies CSARPQATGELFF.